This T cell receptor (beta chain) was identified in a study of CD8 T cells in ankylosing spondylitis. TCRdb called the 5' RACE reads again in MiXCR, with one record for every CDR3 protein. The sample carries about 360,000 distinct CDR3 sequences, approximately 22% recorded once. This clonotype has a handful of counts. With 1 base clipped from V and 5 bases from J, the junction kept 5 bases outside the gene matches. This CDR3 comprises 15 residues. CDR1 SGHAT and CDR2 FQNNGV come from the germline V gene. This sequence originates from a male donor with ankylosing spondylitis or in good health (not recorded which). V is TRBV11-2 and J is TRBJ2-5, with 9 bases matching TRBD1. The sequencing sample was made of blood, either unsorted or a sorted T cell fraction (not recorded which). CDR3 amino acids: CASSLGDRVEETQYF. The CDR3 DNA follows: TGTGCCAGCAGCTTAGGGGACAGGGTGGAGGAGACCCAGTACTTC.